Listed here is a single T cell receptor beta chain. Antigen: not known. Profiling relied on immunoSEQ multiplex PCR, and the TCRdb table lists in-frame clones only, not all of them. The sample lists about 8,800 clones, approximately 80% occurring once. The sample comes from a study of neoadjuvant nivolumab and ipilimumab in lung cancer. V shed 6 bases, J shed 5 bases, and the junction held 13 bases outside the gene matches. Germline-derived CDR1 and CDR2 are MNHNY and SVGAGI (reference sequence). The CDR3 is 16 residues long. Study-level findings and limits: Blood richness before therapy tracked richness in tumors resected after neoadjuvant therapy.

The TCR originated in an adult with non-small cell lung cancer. The source was tumor tissue, collected after neoadjuvant nivolumab, alone or with ipilimumab, at or shortly before surgery. The genes are TRBV6-6 and TRBJ2-5; 9 nucleotides line up with TRBD1. The CDR3 spells CASSLGDRGIGETQYF. The CDR3 bases are TGTGCCAGCAGCCTCGGCGACAGGGGGATCGGGGAGACCCAGTACTTC.